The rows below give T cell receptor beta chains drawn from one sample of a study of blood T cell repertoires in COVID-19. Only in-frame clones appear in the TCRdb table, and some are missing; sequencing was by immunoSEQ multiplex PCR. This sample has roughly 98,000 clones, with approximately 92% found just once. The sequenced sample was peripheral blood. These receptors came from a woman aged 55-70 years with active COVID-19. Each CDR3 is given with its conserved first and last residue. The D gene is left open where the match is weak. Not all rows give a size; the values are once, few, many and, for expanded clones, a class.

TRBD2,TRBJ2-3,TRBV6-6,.,TGTGCCAGCAGTTACGGAGCGGGGGGGACAGATACGCAGTATTTT,CASSYGAGGTDTQYF
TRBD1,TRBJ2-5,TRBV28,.,TGTGCCAGCAGTTTCTCGGACAGGGACGGGACCCAGTACTTC,CASSFSDRDGTQYF
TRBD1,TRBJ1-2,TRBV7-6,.,TGTGCCAGCAGCTTAGAACCGGGACAGGGGGCTGAAGGCTACACCTTC,CASSLEPGQGAEGYTF
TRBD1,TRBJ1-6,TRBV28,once,TGTGCCAGCAGTACCGGACAGGGGAATGTTTCACCCCTCCACTTT,CASSTGQGNVSPLHF
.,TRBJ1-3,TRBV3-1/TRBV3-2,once,TGTGCCAGCAGCCAAGACCCAGGCCTTAGCTCTGGAAACACCATATATTTT,CASSQDPGLSSGNTIYF
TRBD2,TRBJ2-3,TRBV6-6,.,TGTGCCAGCAGTTATTCCGTAGCGGGAGGTACAGATACGCAGTATTTT,CASSYSVAGGTDTQYF
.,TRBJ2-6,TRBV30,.,TGTGCCTGGAGCTACCCTGGGGCCAACGTCCTGACTTTC,CAWSYPGANVLTF
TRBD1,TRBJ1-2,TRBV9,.,TGTGCCAGCAGCGCTTTGGGACAGGGGAACTATGGCTACACCTTC,CASSALGQGNYGYTF
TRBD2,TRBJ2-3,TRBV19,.,TGTGCCAGTAGTCCGAGGACTAGCGGCACAAGCACAGATACGCAGTATTTT,CASSPRTSGTSTDTQYF
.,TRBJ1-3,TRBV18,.,TGTGCCAGCTCACCACAGGCGGGGCCGGGAAACACCATATATTTT,CASSPQAGPGNTIYF
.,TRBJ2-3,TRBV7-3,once,TGTGCCAGCAGCTTAGCGGGGAGCACAGATACGCAGTATTTT,CASSLAGSTDTQYF
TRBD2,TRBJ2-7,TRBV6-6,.,TGTGCCAGCACCCCTGGGTTGGTAGCGGGAGGCCAGCAGTACTTC,CASTPGLVAGGQQYF
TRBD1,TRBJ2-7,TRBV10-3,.,TGTGCCATCAGTGAGAGCAGGGGGAACTACGAGCAGTACTTC,CAISESRGNYEQYF
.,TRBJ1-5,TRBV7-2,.,TGTGCCAGCAGCTATGGGCAGGGGAATCAGCCCCAGCATTTT,CASSYGQGNQPQHF
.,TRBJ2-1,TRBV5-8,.,TGTGCCAGCAGCTTGGGACTAGGAAGGGGCAATGAGCAGTTCTTC,CASSLGLGRGNEQFF
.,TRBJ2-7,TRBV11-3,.,TGTGCCAGCAGCTTAGACGGGTTAGGGACATATCCCTACGAGCAGTACTTC,CASSLDGLGTYPYEQYF
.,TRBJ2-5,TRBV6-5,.,TGTGCCAGCAGGGTGACAGGAGGAAAAGAGACCCAGTACTTC,CASRVTGGKETQYF
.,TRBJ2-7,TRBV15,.,TGTGCCACCAGCAATAAGGTTTGGGCTGGGGAGCAGTACTTC,CATSNKVWAGEQYF
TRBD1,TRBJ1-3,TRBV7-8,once,TGTGCCAGCAGCTTTGCAGAGACAGGGACTGGAAACACCATATATTTT,CASSFAETGTGNTIYF
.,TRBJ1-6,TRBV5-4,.,TGTGCCAGCAGCCCCAGGGAGGGTAGTTCACCCCTCCACTTT,CASSPREGSSPLHF
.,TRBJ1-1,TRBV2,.,TGTGCCAGCAGTGCGATACAGGTTACTGAAGCTTTCTTT,CASSAIQVTEAFF
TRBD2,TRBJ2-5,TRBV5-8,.,TGTGCCAGCAGCTTGATAGCCGGGACTAGCGGGGAAGAGACCCAGTACTTC,CASSLIAGTSGEETQYF
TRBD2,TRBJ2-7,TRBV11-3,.,TGTGCCAGCAGCACCGTAGCGGGAAAGCAGTACTTC,CASSTVAGKQYF
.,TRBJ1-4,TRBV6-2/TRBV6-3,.,TGTGCCAGCAGTTACTTCCCAGCAACTAATGAAAAACTGTTTTTT,CASSYFPATNEKLFF
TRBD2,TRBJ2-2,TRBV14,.,TGTGCCAGCAGCCCTATAGCGGGAGCTTCGAACACCGGGGAGCTGTTTTTT,CASSPIAGASNTGELFF
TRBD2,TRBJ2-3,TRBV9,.,TGTGCCAGCAGCACCGGGACTAGCGGGCGGCGCCCACTCACTAGCACAGATACGCAGTATTTT,CASSTGTSGRRPLTSTDTQYF
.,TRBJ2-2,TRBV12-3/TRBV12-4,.,TGTGCCAGCAGTTCGAGTTTTGCCGGGGAGCTGTTTTTT,CASSSSFAGELFF
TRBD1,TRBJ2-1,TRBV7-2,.,TGTGCCAGCAGCCTCCGGGACAGGGGGCGGCAGTTCTTC,CASSLRDRGRQFF
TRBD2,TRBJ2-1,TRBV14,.,TGTGCCAGCAGCCCCCGGGGGGGAGCGGGCTGGAATGAGCAGTTCTTC,CASSPRGGAGWNEQFF
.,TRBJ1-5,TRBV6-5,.,TGTGCCAGCAGTTCCATTGTAAGGGGTGTTCAGCCCCAGCATTTT,CASSSIVRGVQPQHF
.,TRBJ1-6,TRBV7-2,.,TGTGCCAGCAGCTTAGCCAGGGGCTATAATTCACCCCTCCACTTT,CASSLARGYNSPLHF
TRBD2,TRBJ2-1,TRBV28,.,TGTGCCAGCAGGGGGCAGGGGCTAGCGGGATTTAGTGAGCAGTTCTTC,CASRGQGLAGFSEQFF
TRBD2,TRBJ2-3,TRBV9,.,TGTGCCAGCAGCGTTCAAGCGGGGGCGGGAGATACGCAGTATTTT,CASSVQAGAGDTQYF
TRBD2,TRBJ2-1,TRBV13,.,TGTGCCAGCAGCTGGAGTAGCGGGGGGGCCAGCTCCTACAATGAGCAGTTCTTC,CASSWSSGGASSYNEQFF
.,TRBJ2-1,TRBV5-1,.,TGCGCCAGCAGTTCCGGCCCCGGGAATGAGCAGTTCTTC,CASSSGPGNEQFF
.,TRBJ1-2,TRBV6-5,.,TGTGCCAGCAGTTACACCCGACAAAGTGGCTACACCTTC,CASSYTRQSGYTF
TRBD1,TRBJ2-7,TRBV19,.,TGTGCCAGTAGTGTGGGACAGGGCTCCTACGAGCAGTACTTC,CASSVGQGSYEQYF
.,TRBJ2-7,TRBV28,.,TGTGCCAGCACTCGGGATTATGCCTACGAGCAGTACTTC,CASTRDYAYEQYF
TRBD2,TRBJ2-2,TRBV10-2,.,TGCGCCAGCAGTCAACTAGCGGTGAACACCGGGGAGCTGTTTTTT,CASSQLAVNTGELFF
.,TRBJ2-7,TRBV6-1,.,TGTGCCAGCAGTGGAGCCAGGGCGATCAACGAGCAGTACTTC,CASSGARAINEQYF
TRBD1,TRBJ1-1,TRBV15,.,TGTGCCACCAGCATAAGGACAGGGTTCACTGAAGCTTTCTTT,CATSIRTGFTEAFF
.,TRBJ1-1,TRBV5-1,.,TGCGCCAGCAGCTCAGGGGCGGGGGCAGGCACTGAAGCTTTCTTT,CASSSGAGAGTEAFF
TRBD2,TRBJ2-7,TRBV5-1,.,TGCGCCAGCAGCTTGGAGACAGCGGGGTCCTACGAGCAGTACTTC,CASSLETAGSYEQYF
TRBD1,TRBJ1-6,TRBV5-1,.,TGCGCCAGCAGCCCTGCAGGGGGATCCCTCCACTTT,CASSPAGGSLHF
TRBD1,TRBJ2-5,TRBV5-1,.,TGCGCCAGCAGCTCGACAGGGGGGGAGACCCAGTACTTC,CASSSTGGETQYF
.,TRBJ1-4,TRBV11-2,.,TGTGCCAGCAGCTTCGAGGGTGGGAGAGGTGAAAAACTGTTTTTT,CASSFEGGRGEKLFF
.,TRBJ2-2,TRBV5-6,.,TGTGCCAGCAGCCCGCAGAGTCTCCGGGAATCCGGGGAGCTGTTTTTT,CASSPQSLRESGELFF
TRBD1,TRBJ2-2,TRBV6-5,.,TGTGCCAGCATGAGAAACAGGGGAAACACCGGGGAGCTGTTTTTT,CASMRNRGNTGELFF
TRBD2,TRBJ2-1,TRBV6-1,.,TGTGCCAGCAGTGAACTAGCGGGAGAGACTGAGCAGTTCTTC,CASSELAGETEQFF
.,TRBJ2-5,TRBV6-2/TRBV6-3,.,TGTGCCAGCAGTTACTCGAGATGGACTCCGACCGGGGAGACCCAGTACTTC,CASSYSRWTPTGETQYF
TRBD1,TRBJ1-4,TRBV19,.,TGTGCCAGTCCCGGACAGGGAGCGCGGGAACTGTTTTTT,CASPGQGARELFF
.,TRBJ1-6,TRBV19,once,TGTGCCAGTAGTGAAACCGGGACTTGGGATTCACCCCTCCACTTT,CASSETGTWDSPLHF
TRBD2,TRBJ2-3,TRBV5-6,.,TGTGCCAGCAGCTTGGGGGGGGGACCCTTCACAGATACGCAGTATTTT,CASSLGGGPFTDTQYF
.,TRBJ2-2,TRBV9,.,TGTGCCAGCAGCCTCGCGGCGACCGGGGAGCTGTTTTTT,CASSLAATGELFF
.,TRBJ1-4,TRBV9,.,TGTGCCAGCAGCGTAAATGTTGGGGATTCGGGGACTAATGAAAAACTGTTTTTT,CASSVNVGDSGTNEKLFF